Below, 5 T cell receptor beta chains from the same sample are listed, as sequenced in a study of cytomegalovirus exposure and HLA in healthy donors. Vbeta (60) and Jbeta (13) primers were used in the PCR. Measured with immunoSEQ multiplex PCR; TCRdb has only the in-frame clones, and not every one. The data contain around 150,000 clones, approximately 80% of them seen just once; the ten biggest clones take up 1.5% to 2%. Sequencing input: PBMCs. These receptors were taken from a young woman in good health and CMV-seronegative.

The chain employs TRBV2 and TRBJ1-1; no clear D. The CDR3 runs to 15 residues. Germline-derived CDR1 and CDR2 are SNHLY and FYNNEI. V was trimmed by 6 bases and J by 5 bases, leaving 19 bases between them. CDR3 region: CASRDDSSGSTEAFF. In DNA, the CDR3 is TGTGCCAGCAGGGATGATTCTTCGGGGAGTACTGAAGCTTTCTTT.

V usage is TRBV6-1 and J usage is TRBJ1-3; D is uncertain. Germline CDR1 is MNHNS and CDR2 is SASEGT. This CDR3 is 13 amino acids long. Deletions cut 5 bases from V and 1 base from J, with 6 bases between. The CDR3 region has the DNA TGTGCCAGCAGTTATAATTCTGGAAACACCATATATTTT. Encoded protein: CASSYNSGNTIYF.

The rearrangement uses TRBV27 and TRBJ2-6, with a tentative D call TRBD1 (6 bases). Looked up from germline, CDR1 is MNHEY and CDR2 is SMNVEV (reference sequence). This CDR3 spans 18 amino acids. Trimming took 2 bases from V and 0 from J, leaving 14 bases between them. The CDR3 nucleotides read TGTGCCAGCAGTTTACAGGGGATCGATTCCTCTGGGGCCAACGTCCTGACTTTC. Amino acid sequence: CASSLQGIDSSGANVLTF.

This clone occurred a few times. The chain employs TRBV29-1 and TRBJ1-2; D gene uncertain. Trimming stripped 4 bases from V and 8 bases from J, with 14 bases between. CDR1 SQVTM and CDR2 ANQGSEA come from the germline V gene. This CDR3 is built from 12 residues. CDR3 sequence: CSVGSLGGGYTF. Here the CDR3 DNA reads TGCAGCGTTGGAAGCCTTGGAGGCGGCTACACCTTC.

The rearrangement links TRBV2 to TRBJ2-7; TRBD1 is a possible D gene (5 bases). Trimming removed 6 bases at V and 0 bases at J, with 15 bases between. This CDR3 is 15 amino acids long. The germline gives CDR1 SNHLY, CDR2 FYNNEI. CDR3: CASRQTVVSSYEQYF. The CDR3 bases are TGTGCCAGCAGACAGACAGTTGTGAGCTCCTACGAGCAGTACTTC. Using reference TRBV2 and TRBJ2-7 for the parts outside the CDR3, the full variable domain is EPEVTQTPSHQVTQMGQEVILRCVPISNHLYFYWYRQILGQKVEFLVSFYNNEISEKSEIFDDQFSVERPDGSNFTLKIRSTKLEDSAMYFCASRQTVVSSYEQYFGPGTRLTVT.